Below are 3 T cell receptor beta chains sequenced from a single sample in a study of CD8 T cells in Susac syndrome. RNA amounts of about 0.5 to 1 ug underwent reverse transcription with random hexamers. TCRdb reanalysed the immunoSEQ multiplex PCR reads using MiXCR and keeps one entry per CDR3 protein. Counted here are 120,000 or so distinct CDR3 sequences, approximately 94% occurring once; the ten biggest clones make up just over 0.095%. The material sequenced was CD4+ T cells from PBMCs. The receptor set was obtained from a human donor in good health.

V gene TRBV20-1 combines with J gene TRBJ1-3; 7 bases are shared with TRBD1. Germline loops: CDR1 DFQATT, CDR2 SNEGSKA (reference sequence). CDR3 length: 16 residues. V gave up 2 bases and J gave up 0 bases; unmatched junction bases: 7. The DNA for the CDR3 is TGCAGTGCTAGAACTACGACAGGGAACTCTGGAAACACCATATATTTT. Translated, it gives CSARTTTGNSGNTIYF.

V usage is TRBV19 and J usage is TRBJ2-5; the D is unclear. V lost 7 bases and J lost 4, with 13 bases in between. The CDR3 is made up of 13 amino acids. The germline CDR1 and CDR2 sequences are LNHDA and SQIVND (reference sequence). Written as DNA, the CDR3 is TGTGCCAGTAACGGTGGGTACGGAGAGACCCAGTACTTC. This sequence encodes CASNGGYGETQYF.

The chain uses TRBV6-5 and TRBJ2-7, with 8 bases fitting TRBD2. V lost 8 bases, J lost 2 bases, and 11 bases stayed unmatched. Germline V gene data show CDR1 as MNHEY and CDR2 as SVGAGI. The CDR3 runs 15 residues. The CDR3 sequence is CASSPGLVRAYEQYF. For the CDR3, the DNA is TGTGCCAGCTCCCCGGGACTAGTTAGAGCCTACGAGCAGTACTTC.